The rows below give T cell receptor beta chains drawn from one sample of a study of T cell changes during pregnancy in multiple sclerosis. Profiled with immunoSEQ multiplex PCR; TCRdb holds only in-frame clones, not every one. The sample includes just over 80,000 clones, over 90% of them seen just once. Sequenced here: peripheral blood, sampled in the second trimester of pregnancy. The receptor set was obtained from a female donor with multiple sclerosis, enrolled in a pregnancy study. Both conserved end residues are part of each CDR3. The D gene is left open where the match is weak. Clone size is not always given. Where it is, it says once, few, many or a class for expanded clones.

v_call,d_call,j_call,clone_size,cdr3_aa,cdr3_nt
TRBV18,TRBD1,TRBJ2-3,-,CASSPGQGRTDTQYF,TGTGCCAGCTCTCCTGGACAGGGTCGCACAGATACGCAGTATTTT
TRBV20-1,-,TRBJ2-7,-,CSADGVGEQYF,TGCAGCGCGGACGGGGTTGGGGAGCAGTACTTC
TRBV7-8,TRBD1,TRBJ1-1,-,CASSPQGAPEAFF,TGTGCCAGCAGCCCACAGGGGGCCCCTGAAGCTTTCTTT
TRBV29-1,TRBD1,TRBJ1-3,-,CSVLTGGRGNTIYF,TGCAGCGTCTTGACAGGGGGCAGGGGAAACACCATATATTTT
TRBV27,TRBD2,TRBJ2-1,-,CASRLAGEYNEQFF,TGTGCCAGCAGGCTAGCGGGAGAATACAATGAGCAGTTCTTC
TRBV15,-,TRBJ1-3,once,CATSRDRTISGNTIYF,TGTGCCACCAGCAGAGATAGGACAATCTCGGGAAACACCATATATTTT
TRBV6-1,-,TRBJ2-7,-,CASSEGGQYEQYF,TGTGCCAGCAGTGAGGGGGGGCAGTACGAGCAGTACTTC
TRBV20-1,-,TRBJ2-7,-,CSASPLYEQYF,TGCAGTGCTAGCCCCTTATACGAGCAGTACTTC
TRBV14,TRBD2,TRBJ2-2,-,CASSYTGLAINGGELFF,TGTGCCAGCAGTTATACCGGACTAGCAATTAACGGCGGGGAGCTGTTTTTT
TRBV4-2,-,TRBJ1-3,-,CASSQEDGSPGNTIYF,TGTGCCAGCAGCCAGGAGGACGGATCTCCTGGAAACACCATATATTTT
TRBV6-1,-,TRBJ2-7,-,CASSEGLVGAYEQYF,TGTGCCAGCAGTGAAGGACTAGTCGGGGCCTACGAGCAGTACTTC
TRBV19,-,TRBJ1-1,-,CASSSYGEGLTEAFF,TGTGCCAGTAGTTCATACGGGGAGGGTTTGACTGAAGCTTTCTTT
TRBV27,-,TRBJ1-2,-,CASSLRGGYGYTF,TGTGCCAGCAGTTTAAGAGGGGGCTATGGCTACACCTTC
TRBV5-1,TRBD2,TRBJ2-1,-,CASSSTGTSGRVEQFF,TGCGCCAGCAGCTCTACCGGGACTAGCGGGAGAGTTGAGCAGTTCTTC
TRBV11-3,-,TRBJ1-5,-,CASSPGAGESNQPQHF,TGTGCCAGCAGCCCAGGGGCGGGGGAAAGCAATCAGCCCCAGCATTTT
TRBV25-1,TRBD1,TRBJ1-2,-,CASSDPGQLYGYTF,TGTGCCAGCAGTGACCCGGGACAGCTTTATGGCTACACCTTC
TRBV28,TRBD2,TRBJ2-3,-,CASSFNAGARTDTQYF,TGTGCCAGCAGTTTCAATGCGGGAGCTAGGACAGATACGCAGTATTTT
TRBV6-1,-,TRBJ2-7,-,CASSETGGPYEQYF,TGTGCCAGCAGTGAGACAGGAGGTCCCTACGAGCAGTACTTC
TRBV4-1,TRBD2,TRBJ2-7,-,CASSQTGGSGDEQYF,TGCGCCAGCAGCCAAACGGGCGGGAGTGGCGACGAGCAGTACTTC
TRBV7-9,-,TRBJ2-1,once,CAGRGGVVEQFF,TGTGCCGGAAGGGGGGGGGTCGTTGAGCAGTTCTTC
TRBV19,TRBD2,TRBJ2-1,-,CASSIDKAGTSGTSLNEQFF,TGTGCCAGTAGTATAGATAAGGCCGGGACTAGCGGGACCAGTTTGAATGAGCAGTTCTTC
TRBV27,TRBD1,TRBJ1-1,-,CASKPRDRGNTEAFF,TGTGCCAGTAAACCCCGGGACAGGGGGAACACTGAAGCTTTCTTT
TRBV4-1,-,TRBJ2-3,-,CASRGVGADTQYF,TGCGCCAGCAGGGGGGTGGGGGCCGATACGCAGTATTTT
TRBV7-2,TRBD1,TRBJ1-2,-,CASHWRGPVYGYTF,TGTGCCAGCCATTGGAGGGGGCCGGTCTATGGCTACACCTTC
TRBV6-6,-,TRBJ2-2,-,CASSHFAGSATGELFF,TGTGCCAGCAGTCATTTCGCGGGATCGGCCACCGGGGAGCTGTTTTTT
TRBV27,TRBD2,TRBJ2-1,-,CAIRKGGGEFF,TGTGCCATTCGTAAGGGCGGGGGGGAGTTCTTC
TRBV6-4,TRBD2,TRBJ2-1,-,CASSEIAGRNEQFF,TGTGCCAGCAGTGAAATAGCGGGGAGAAATGAGCAGTTCTTC
TRBV5-8,TRBD2,TRBJ2-7,-,CASRPRLAGAYEQYF,TGTGCCAGCAGGCCCCGGTTAGCGGGGGCCTACGAGCAGTACTTC
TRBV11-2,-,TRBJ1-1,-,CASSPLRGNTEAFF,TGTGCCAGCAGCCCACTAAGGGGGAACACTGAAGCTTTCTTT
TRBV4-1,-,TRBJ2-7,-,CASSQGPGATYEQYF,TGCGCCAGCAGCCAAGGTCCAGGGGCGACCTACGAGCAGTACTTC
TRBV2,TRBD1,TRBJ1-5,-,CASRQGESNQPQHF,TGTGCCAGTAGACAGGGGGAAAGCAATCAGCCCCAGCATTTT
TRBV6-6,TRBD1,TRBJ1-6,-,CASRLGQGPLHF,TGTGCCAGCAGACTAGGACAGGGGCCCCTCCACTTT
TRBV2,-,TRBJ1-2,-,CASRDHLQGSNYGYTF,TGTGCCAGCAGAGACCATCTGCAGGGTAGTAACTATGGCTACACCTTC
TRBV5-4,-,TRBJ1-2,-,CASSLAGVRLGYTF,TGTGCCAGCAGCTTGGCTGGAGTTCGACTTGGCTACACCTTC
TRBV5-6,TRBD1,TRBJ2-2,-,CASNRWAQGAYGELFF,TGTGCCAGCAATCGATGGGCGCAGGGGGCGTACGGGGAGCTGTTTTTT
TRBV30,-,TRBJ1-5,-,CAWSGQRYYQPQHF,TGTGCCTGGAGCGGACAGAGATATTATCAGCCCCAGCATTTT
TRBV10-1,-,TRBJ2-1,few,CATYSGADGKNEQFF,TGCGCCACATACTCAGGAGCGGATGGGAAGAATGAGCAGTTCTTC
TRBV29-1,-,TRBJ1-1,-,CSAQGLSTEAFF,TGCAGCGCCCAGGGACTTTCCACTGAAGCTTTCTTT
TRBV28,-,TRBJ2-7,-,CASSSPWRKRSYEQYF,TGTGCCAGCAGTTCCCCTTGGAGGAAACGGTCCTACGAGCAGTACTTC
TRBV28,-,TRBJ1-4,medium-sized,CASSFRGFGKLFF,TGTGCCAGCAGTTTCCGGGGTTTCGGGAAACTGTTTTTT
TRBV19,-,TRBJ2-3,-,CASSAAGQADTQYF,TGTGCCAGTAGTGCGGCAGGGCAGGCAGATACGCAGTATTTT
TRBV7-9,-,TRBJ1-1,-,CASSLALGGGYTEAFF,TGTGCCAGCAGCTTAGCGCTCGGCGGGGGATACACTGAAGCTTTCTTT
TRBV9,-,TRBJ2-5,-,CASSDGQPQETQYF,TGTGCCAGCAGCGACGGACAACCTCAAGAGACCCAGTACTTC
TRBV28,TRBD2,TRBJ2-7,-,CASSFEGLGGRAYEQYF,TGTGCCAGCAGTTTCGAGGGGTTGGGCGGGAGGGCCTACGAGCAGTACTTC
TRBV5-8,-,TRBJ2-3,once,CASSSGHRVSDTQYF,TGTGCCAGCAGCTCGGGACATCGAGTATCGGATACGCAGTATTTT
TRBV5-4,-,TRBJ2-1,-,CASSSTWASRNNEQFF,TGTGCCAGCAGCTCAACCTGGGCTAGCAGAAACAATGAGCAGTTCTTC
TRBV6-5,TRBD2,TRBJ2-2,-,CASRFGLALTGELFF,TGTGCCAGCAGATTCGGACTAGCCCTCACCGGGGAGCTGTTTTTT
TRBV13,TRBD1,TRBJ2-3,-,CASSLEQGIATQYF,TGTGCCAGCAGCTTAGAACAGGGGATAGCTACGCAGTATTTT
TRBV2,TRBD2,TRBJ2-3,once,CASSSPGTSGRGGDTQYF,TGTGCCAGCAGTTCCCCCGGGACTAGCGGGAGGGGAGGAGATACGCAGTATTTT
TRBV12-5,TRBD1,TRBJ2-5,-,CASGVTGEETQYF,TGTGCTAGTGGTGTGACAGGGGAAGAGACCCAGTACTTC
TRBV28,TRBD2,TRBJ2-1,once,CASARTSGRNEQFF,TGTGCCAGCGCCCGGACTAGCGGGAGGAATGAGCAGTTCTTC
TRBV27,TRBD2,TRBJ2-2,-,CASSLGLAATGELFF,TGTGCCAGCAGTTTAGGACTAGCGGCCACCGGGGAGCTGTTTTTT
TRBV6-1,TRBD2,TRBJ2-7,-,CATRGLAGLYEQYF,TGTGCCACCCGAGGACTAGCGGGCCTCTACGAGCAGTACTTC
TRBV12-5,-,TRBJ2-7,-,CASGLAPSYEQYF,TGTGCTAGTGGTTTGGCCCCTTCCTACGAGCAGTACTTC